Each of the 25 T cell receptor beta chains below was sequenced from the same sample in a study of shared clonotypes between healthy human individuals. CD8 cells classed as naive were CD45RO-negative and positively selected for CCR7, excluding terminally differentiated effector memory CD45RA+ cells. The repertoire was sequenced with immunoSEQ multiplex PCR; TCRdb's copy has only in-frame clones and lacks some. The table records about 1,800,000 clones, approximately 94% of them present only once. The sequenced sample consisted of naive CD8+ T cells sorted from blood. These receptors all come from a young man in good health.

V gene TRBV10-1 combines with J gene TRBJ2-1; D might be TRBD2 (6 bases). The CDR3 loop spans 16 amino acids. With 3 bases removed from V and 2 bases from J, the gap between germline ends came to 14 bases. Germline V lookup: CDR1 WNHNN, CDR2 SYGVQD (reference sequence). Here the CDR3 reads CASSDQAGAPYNEQFF. DNA for the CDR3: TGCGCCAGCAGTGACCAAGCGGGCGCCCCCTACAATGAGCAGTTCTTC.

V and J are TRBV29-1 and TRBJ1-1; D is undetermined. V dropped 2 bases and J dropped 0 bases, with 10 bases sitting between them. CDR3 length: 14 amino acids. CDR1 and CDR2 from the germline V gene are SQVTM and ANQGSEA. In DNA, the CDR3 is TGCAGCGTTGAACATCCAGAAGTGAACACTGAAGCTTTCTTT. It specifies CSVEHPEVNTEAFF.

The chain combines TRBV27 with TRBJ2-7; 8 bases align to TRBD1. Germline V gives CDR1 MNHEY, CDR2 SMNVEV (reference sequence). This CDR3 is built from 14 residues. Trimming at V came to 3 bases and at J to 4 bases, leaving 5 bases not matched to a gene. Here the CDR3 reads CASSFQGAGYEQYF. CDR3 coding DNA: TGTGCCAGCAGTTTTCAGGGGGCTGGGTACGAGCAGTACTTC.

Comments on this clone: Other nucleotide sequences from this sample produce the same CDR3. The chain joins TRBV5-6 to TRBJ1-1, with D unresolved. Germline-derived CDR1 and CDR2 are SGHDT and YYEEEE. V lost 0 bases, J lost 5 bases, and 5 bases lay in between. The CDR3 is 12 amino acids. CDR3 region: CASSLVGTEAFF. The CDR3 DNA reads as TGTGCCAGCAGCTTGGTAGGGACTGAAGCTTTCTTT.

The genes are TRBV9 and TRBJ2-3; 8 nucleotides match TRBD1. This CDR3 is 15 amino acids long. The germline V gene has CDR1 SGDLS and CDR2 YYNGEE. V lost 3 bases to trimming and J lost 0 bases; unmatched junction nucleotides: 3. This CDR3 reads CASSEDRASTDTQYF. Written as DNA, the CDR3 is TGTGCCAGCAGCGAGGACAGGGCTAGCACAGATACGCAGTATTTT. Based on the CDR3 plus reference TRBV9 and TRBJ2-3, the full variable domain is DSGVTQTPKHLITATGQRVTLRCSPRSGDLSVYWYQQSLDQGLQFLIQYYNGEERAKGNILERFSAQQFPDLHSELNLSSLELGDSALYFCASSEDRASTDTQYFGPGTRLTVL.

The chain employs TRBV10-2 and TRBJ2-3; D is unresolved. V lost 4 bases, J lost 2 bases, and 10 bases lay in between. The CDR3 consists of 14 residues. The V gene's germline CDR1 is WSHSY and CDR2 SAAADI. CDR3 in DNA: TGCGCCAGCAGTGCCTACCTAGTCACAGATACGCAGTATTTT. Translation: CASSAYLVTDTQYF.

This clone was observed a few times. J is TRBJ1-6 and V is TRBV28, with D perhaps matching TRBD1 (5 bases). The CDR3 loop spans 14 amino acids. V lost 6 bases to trimming and J lost 8 bases, with 14 bases between them. In germline, CDR1 is MDHEN, CDR2 SYDVKM. CDR3 region: CASRLTVWDSPLHF. The DNA of the CDR3 is TGTGCCAGCAGGTTGACAGTTTGGGATTCACCCCTCCACTTT.

A remark on this clone: A much larger clone differs from this one at a single base, so this may be a read error. The identical CDR3 is also encoded by other nucleotide sequences in the sample. The chain couples TRBV11-2 to TRBJ2-7; D is unresolved. The CDR3 has 12 residues. V was clipped by 1 base and J by 3 bases, with 4 bases between them. Germline CDR1 SGHAT, CDR2 FQNNGV. The CDR3 coding sequence is TGTGCCAGCAGCTTAGGGTACTACGAGCAGTACTTC. Translation: CASSLGYYEQYF.

V usage is TRBV27 and J usage is TRBJ1-5; the D gene is possibly TRBD1 (5 bases). V was cut by 2 bases and J by 7 bases, with 12 bases left in between. The CDR3 is 14 amino acids. Germline assignment: CDR1 MNHEY and CDR2 SMNVEV (reference sequence). The CDR3 nucleotides read TGTGCCAGCAGTTTAGGGGCGTTTGGGCAGCCCCAGCATTTT. Translation gives CASSLGAFGQPQHF.

The chain employs TRBV6-5 and TRBJ2-5, with a tentative D call TRBD2 (5 bases). This CDR3 spans 14 amino acids. The germline V gene has CDR1 MNHEY and CDR2 SVGAGI. With 5 bases removed from V and 1 base from J, the gap between germline ends came to 11 bases. CDR3 sequence (DNA): TGTGCCAGCAGTAAACGGCTAGCCCAAGAGACCCAGTACTTC. This gives the protein CASSKRLAQETQYF.

This clone was observed once. The chain is built from TRBV4-1 and TRBJ1-2; D not resolved. This CDR3 contains 15 residues. The V gene's germline CDR1 is MGHRA and CDR2 YSYEKL. V lost 0 bases, J lost 6 bases, and 14 bases lay in between. DNA of the CDR3: TGCGCCAGCAGCCAAGATTATGGAGACACTAATGGCTACACCTTC. It yields the protein CASSQDYGDTNGYTF.

The V and J genes are TRBV5-5 and TRBJ2-7; 8 bases map to TRBD2. The length of the CDR3 is 16 residues. V dropped 0 bases and J dropped 2; count of bases not matched to a gene: 7. Per the germline V gene, CDR1 is SGHKS and CDR2 is YYEKEE (reference sequence). The CDR3 DNA reads as TGTGCCAGCAGCTTGGCCCATAGCGGGAACCCCTACGAGCAGTACTTC. Its translation: CASSLAHSGNPYEQYF.

The chain has TRBV4-1 and TRBJ2-7; 11 nucleotides line up with TRBD2. The CDR3 has 17 residues. Germline CDR1 reads MGHRA; CDR2 reads YSYEKL. The V gene end was trimmed by 1 base and the J gene end by 3 bases; junction bases not matched to a gene: 8. The CDR3 bases are TGCGCCAGCAGCCAAGGGGCTAGCGGGGGGTCTCTCTACGAGCAGTACTTC. This translates into CASSQGASGGSLYEQYF.

The gene calls are TRBV4-1 and TRBJ2-7; TRBD2 matches at 10 bases. The CDR3 has 18 amino acids. Per the germline V gene, CDR1 is MGHRA and CDR2 is YSYEKL. Trimming cost V 2 bases and J 4 bases; bases outside gene matches: 14. The chain's CDR3 is CASSQRDGSGGFVYEQYF. The CDR3 DNA reads as TGCGCCAGCAGCCAAAGGGACGGTAGCGGGGGGTTTGTTTACGAGCAGTACTTC.

J is TRBJ2-3 and V is TRBV10-1; 7 bases fit TRBD2. The CDR3 sequence is 16 residues long. Trimming cost V 0 bases and J 2 bases; bases outside gene matches: 5. The V gene's germline CDR1 is WNHNN and CDR2 SYGVQD (reference sequence). CDR3 nucleotides: TGCGCCAGCAGTGAGTCAGACGCGGGAGACACAGATACGCAGTATTTT. This sequence encodes CASSESDAGDTDTQYF.

This chain uses TRBV27 with TRBJ2-7, with D tentatively TRBD1 (5 bases). Germline lookup yields CDR1 MNHEY and CDR2 SMNVEV (reference sequence). The ends were cut back, 0 bases at V and 0 bases at J, with 12 bases in the middle. The CDR3 extends over 16 amino acids. The CDR3 DNA sequence: TGTGCCAGCAGTTTATCCCCAGGGTCCGCCTCCTACGAGCAGTACTTC. Amino acids: CASSLSPGSASYEQYF.

This clone has only one observation. This rearrangement joins TRBV27 to TRBJ2-7; 8 nucleotides match TRBD1. Germline CDR1 and CDR2: MNHEY and SMNVEV (reference sequence). The CDR3 spans 15 residues. V lost 6 bases and J lost 4; bases outside the gene matches: 11. This CDR3 is CASSERTGTLYEQYF. As DNA, the CDR3 is TGTGCCAGCAGCGAGAGGACAGGGACCTTATACGAGCAGTACTTC.

The J gene is TRBJ1-2, the V gene TRBV10-3, with 7 bases identical to TRBD1. There are 13 residues in the CDR3. Germline CDR1 reads ENHRY; CDR2 reads SYGVKD. Unmatched junction bases numbered 3, after V lost 2 bases and J lost 6 bases. Here the CDR3 reads CAISEKDRNGYTF. In DNA form, the CDR3 reads TGTGCCATCAGTGAGAAGGACAGGAATGGCTACACCTTC.

Concerning this clone: Other nucleotide sequences from this sample produce the same CDR3. The chain has TRBV6-5 and TRBJ2-3; D not resolved. CDR3 length: 15 residues. In germline, CDR1 is MNHEY, CDR2 SVGAGI. The V end lost 0 bases, the J end lost 2 bases, and 9 bases lay between the germline ends. The CDR3 bases are TGTGCCAGCAGTTACTCGGCAGGAAACACAGATACGCAGTATTTT. Its protein is CASSYSAGNTDTQYF.

As regards this clone: Distinct nucleotide sequences in the sample also encode this CDR3. The V gene is TRBV5-6, the J gene TRBJ2-7; unclear D gene. CDR3 length: 14 residues. Germline V gives CDR1 SGHDT, CDR2 YYEEEE. V was pared by 0 bases and J by 3 bases, with 10 bases between. CDR3 sequence reads: CASSLGDGVYEQYF. CDR3 DNA: TGTGCCAGCAGCTTGGGGGATGGGGTCTACGAGCAGTACTTC.

V usage is TRBV5-4 and J usage is TRBJ2-7, with D perhaps TRBD1 (6 bases). From germline, CDR1 is SGHNT and CDR2 YYREEE (reference sequence). V lost 2 bases to trimming and J lost 1 base, with 10 bases between them. The CDR3 length is 14 residues. CDR3 sequence (DNA): TGTGCCAGCAGCTTCTTAGGACAGTCCTACGAGCAGTACTTC. Translation gives CASSFLGQSYEQYF.

The V call is TRBV28, the J call TRBJ1-5, with D possibly matching TRBD1 (6 bases). CDR1 and CDR2 from the germline V gene are MDHEN and SYDVKM. There are 13 residues in the CDR3. The V gene lost 7 bases and the J gene lost 7 bases, with 14 bases spanning the gap. The CDR3 nucleotides read TGTGCCAGCACCCTGAGGGGGATCCAGCCCCAGCATTTT. Encoded protein: CASTLRGIQPQHF.

The rearrangement uses TRBV9 and TRBJ2-4; D gene uncertain. Germline V lookup: CDR1 SGDLS, CDR2 YYNGEE. This CDR3 has 15 amino acids. V lost 2 bases and J 0 bases, leaving 9 bases between the germline ends. CDR3 amino acids: CASSVDGLAKNIQYF. The CDR3 coding sequence is TGTGCCAGCAGCGTGGACGGGTTAGCCAAAAACATTCAGTACTTC.

This clone appeared once. V and J are TRBV27 and TRBJ2-7; no reliable D call. Trimming removed 1 base at V and 6 bases at J, with 10 bases between. There are 13 residues in the CDR3. Germline V gene data show CDR1 as MNHEY and CDR2 as SMNVEV (reference sequence). The CDR3 protein is CASSLLGGSEQYF. The CDR3 coding sequence is TGTGCCAGCAGTTTATTAGGTGGGTCCGAGCAGTACTTC.

V is TRBV4-1 and J is TRBJ2-7; D may correspond to TRBD1 or TRBD2 (5 bases each). This CDR3 is 13 amino acids long. Germline V gene sequence: CDR1 MGHRA, CDR2 YSYEKL. Trimming pared 4 bases from V and 1 base from J, leaving 8 bases between. This CDR3 reads CASSREGSYEQYF. CDR3 bases: TGCGCCAGCAGCCGAGAGGGGTCCTACGAGCAGTACTTC.